A single sample gave rise to the 24 T cell receptor beta chains below, sequenced in a study of Ad26.COV2.S vaccination and SARS-CoV-2 variants. As for treatment: about 20 received Ad26.COV2.S at low or high dose, single or two shots; 5 received placebo; per-sample allocation not given. The study sampled participants on day 63 after the first vaccine or placebo injection. Sequencing used immunoSEQ multiplex PCR; TCRdb keeps in-frame clones, though not all of them. Of 350,000 to 450,000 clones listed, around 89% were seen once; the top ten hold 1.9%. The material was peripheral blood, obtained in a trial of Ad26.COV2.S vaccine versus placebo. These receptors were taken from a person aged 18-60 years who received the Ad26.COV2.S COVID-19 vaccine or a placebo.

V and J are TRBV5-6 and TRBJ2-7; a possible D gene is TRBD1 (7 bases). Germline V gene data show CDR1 as SGHDT and CDR2 as YYEEEE. V dropped 4 bases and J dropped 5 bases, with 19 bases sitting between them. This CDR3 region has 15 residues. DNA of the CDR3: TGTGCCAGCAGCGCGGACCCGGACAGGAGGGACGAGCAGTACTTC. It encodes CASSADPDRRDEQYF.

V gene TRBV7-8 combines with J gene TRBJ2-5; D not resolved. V lost 5 bases to trimming and J lost 2 bases, with 18 bases between them. There are 16 residues in the CDR3. Per germline, CDR1 SGHVS and CDR2 FQNEAQ. The CDR3 DNA is TGTGCCAGCAGCCTACTCCGCCAGAGGCCGCAAGAGACCCAGTACTTC. Amino acids: CASSLLRQRPQETQYF.

The chain carries TRBV3-1 (or the pseudogene TRBV3-2) and TRBJ2-5, with TRBD1 as a possible D gene (7 bases). Trimming pared 0 bases from V and 5 bases from J, leaving 19 bases between. Germline CDR1 and CDR2: LGHDT and YNNKEL (reference sequence). This CDR3 region has 17 residues. CDR3 sequence reads: CASSQDRGTGQVETQYF. As DNA, the CDR3 is TGTGCCAGCAGCCAAGATCGGGGGACCGGACAGGTGGAGACCCAGTACTTC.

This rearrangement joins TRBV15 to TRBJ1-2, with D hard to call. The CDR3 runs 14 residues. Trimming took off 0 bases at V and 2 bases at J, with 7 bases between the two ends. Germline CDR1 LNHNV, CDR2 YYDKDF (reference sequence). The DNA for the CDR3 is TGTGCCACCAGCAGAGATCTGGGAAACTATGGCTACACCTTC. Translation gives CATSRDLGNYGYTF.

V and J are TRBV11-2 and TRBJ2-1; 10 nucleotides match TRBD2. Germline V gene data show CDR1 as SGHAT and CDR2 as FQNNGV. With V trimmed by 5 bases and J by 8 bases, 18 bases remained unmatched. CDR3 length: 18 residues. CDR3 nucleotides: TGTGCCAGCAGCGAAGGGAAGGGCTTAGCGGGAGGTGTCTATGAGCAGTTCTTC. This gives the protein CASSEGKGLAGGVYEQFF.

Only one count was recorded for this clone. The genes are TRBV5-1 and TRBJ2-7; 13 bases are a match to TRBD2. V lost 0 bases and J lost 7; bases outside the gene matches: 7. The CDR3 has 16 residues. Germline-derived CDR1 and CDR2 are SGHRS and YFSETQ. The CDR3 DNA follows: TGCGCCAGCAGCTTGGCGGGACTAGCGGGATCGGGGGAGCAGTACTTC. This encodes CASSLAGLAGSGEQYF.

The rearrangement links TRBV6-5 to TRBJ2-5; D gene uncertain. The CDR3 sequence is 15 residues long. The ends were cut back, 2 bases at V and 4 bases at J, with 14 bases in the middle. Germline lookup yields CDR1 MNHEY and CDR2 SVGAGI. In DNA form, the CDR3 reads TGTGCCAGCAGTTACCTAGGGAATTCAGGAGAGACCCAGTACTTC. Its translation is CASSYLGNSGETQYF.

CDR3 region: CASSQDFMASGIKRPQYF. CDR3 in DNA: TGTGCCAGCAGCCAAGACTTTATGGCTAGCGGGATCAAGAGACCCCAGTACTTC. The chain recombines TRBV4-2 with TRBJ2-5; 9 nucleotides match TRBD2. CDR3 length equals 18 residues. With V trimmed by 0 bases and J by 9 bases, 17 bases remained unmatched. In germline, CDR1 is LGHNA, CDR2 YNFKEQ.

The chain combines TRBV4-1 with TRBJ1-4, with a weak D call TRBD1 (6 bases). CDR1 is MGHRA and CDR2 is YSYEKL in the germline V gene. The CDR3 totals 15 residues. V lost 3 bases to trimming and J lost 0 bases, with 8 bases between them. For the CDR3, the DNA is TGCGCCAGCAGCCAGGGGACAACAACTAATGAAAAACTGTTTTTT. Translated: CASSQGTTTNEKLFF.

The chain joins TRBV28 to TRBJ1-6; the match to TRBD1 covers 8 bases. Germline CDR1 and CDR2: MDHEN and SYDVKM. J was trimmed by 8 bases and V by 8 bases; bases with no gene match: 2. This CDR3 region has 12 residues. This CDR3 is CASGQGYSPLHF. The CDR3 nucleotides read TGTGCCAGCGGACAGGGTTATTCACCCCTCCACTTT. Based on the CDR3 plus reference TRBV28 and TRBJ1-6, the full variable domain is DVKVTQSSRYLVKRTGEKVFLECVQDMDHENMFWYRQDPGLGLRLIYFSYDVKMKEKGDIPEGYSVSREKKERFSLILESASTNQTSMYLCASGQGYSPLHFGNGTRLTVT.

The CDR3 region is CSVWLSSYNEQFF. The CDR3 bases are TGCAGCGTTTGGTTAAGCTCCTACAATGAGCAGTTCTTC. This chain links TRBV29-1 with TRBJ2-1; D not resolved. Trimming cost V 5 bases and J 0 bases, with 8 bases left between them. The CDR3 loop spans 13 amino acids. Germline CDR1 reads SQVTM; CDR2 reads ANQGSEA.

The V call is TRBV5-1, the J call TRBJ1-2, with 8 positions matching TRBD1. The CDR3 extends over 14 amino acids. V lost 4 bases, J lost 1 base, and 3 bases stayed unmatched. CDR1 is SGHRS and CDR2 is YFSETQ in the germline V gene. DNA of the CDR3: TGCGCCAGCAGCGTCGACAGGGGTAACTATGGCTACACCTTC. It codes for CASSVDRGNYGYTF.

The V gene is TRBV9, the J gene TRBJ2-7; 8 positions match TRBD1. V lost 2 bases and J lost 4; bases outside the gene matches: 8. Germline lookup yields CDR1 SGDLS and CDR2 YYNGEE. The CDR3 sequence is 15 residues long. CDR3 sequence (DNA): TGTGCCAGCAGCGTGTCCGGGACAGGCACATACGAGCAGTACTTC. Translation: CASSVSGTGTYEQYF. The full variable domain, in which reference TRBV9 and TRBJ2-7 provide the parts outside the CDR3, is DSGVTQTPKHLITATGQRVTLRCSPRSGDLSVYWYQQSLDQGLQFLIQYYNGEERAKGNILERFSAQQFPDLHSELNLSSLELGDSALYFCASSVSGTGTYEQYFGPGTRLTVT.

This clone came up once. The chain combines TRBV4-2 with TRBJ2-7; the match to TRBD1 covers 10 bases. J lost 2 bases, V lost 1 base, and 2 bases had no gene match. The CDR3 runs 15 residues. Germline loops: CDR1 LGHNA, CDR2 YNFKEQ. CDR3 in amino acids: CASSQGDRGPYEQYF. The CDR3, as DNA: TGTGCCAGCAGCCAAGGGGACAGGGGTCCCTACGAGCAGTACTTC.

The V call is TRBV7-8, the J call TRBJ1-6; 7 bases map to TRBD1. V lost 5 bases, J lost 7 bases, and 14 bases stayed unmatched. Germline V lookup: CDR1 SGHVS, CDR2 FQNEAQ. CDR3 length: 17 residues. The DNA for the CDR3 is TGTGCCAGCAGCCCCCGGACAGGATCTATCAGGAATTCACCCCTCCACTTT. As protein: CASSPRTGSIRNSPLHF.

CDR3 nucleotide sequence: TGTGCCAGCAGTTGGGGGTGGGAGGAGCAGTACTTC. It is translated as CASSWGWEEQYF. The chain carries TRBV28 and TRBJ2-7; tentatively, D is TRBD1 or TRBD2 (5 bases each). The V end lost 4 bases, the J end lost 7 bases, and 11 bases lay between the germline ends. The CDR3 contains 12 residues. Germline CDR1 is MDHEN and CDR2 is SYDVKM.

The chain employs TRBV19 and TRBJ1-1, with 8 bases fitting TRBD1. Germline CDR1 and CDR2: LNHDA and SQIVND (reference sequence). CDR3 length: 13 amino acids. Trimming at V came to 8 bases and at J to 3 bases, leaving 5 bases not matched to a gene. DNA for the CDR3: TGTGCCAGTCAGGACAGGGCGTACACTGAAGCTTTCTTT. This translates into CASQDRAYTEAFF.

The gene calls are TRBV7-9 and TRBJ2-4, with D possibly being TRBD1 (6 bases). Per the germline V gene, CDR1 is SEHNR and CDR2 is FQNEAQ (reference sequence). The CDR3 is 14 residues long. V was clipped by 1 base and J by 9 bases, with 13 bases between them. Here the CDR3 reads CASSLVPGDGIQYF. DNA of the CDR3: TGTGCCAGCAGCTTAGTTCCAGGGGATGGCATTCAGTACTTC.

The genes are TRBV13 and TRBJ2-3, with D maybe TRBD2 (6 bases). The CDR3 spans 16 residues. Germline V CDR1 and CDR2: PRHDT, FYEKMQ (reference sequence). The ends were cut back, 2 bases at V and 4 bases at J, with 16 bases in the middle. Here the CDR3 DNA reads TGTGCCAGCAGCTTATACTTGACTAGAGGCGCAGATACGCAGTATTTT. Amino acids: CASSLYLTRGADTQYF.

This chain uses TRBV6-2 or TRBV6-3 with TRBJ2-7, with D maybe TRBD1 (6 bases). Trimming pared 1 base from V and 2 bases from J, leaving 15 bases between. This CDR3 spans 16 amino acids. Germline V gene lookup returns CDR1 MNHEY and CDR2 SVGEGT. CDR3: CASSYYPPGHPYEQYF. The CDR3 DNA follows: TGTGCCAGCAGTTACTACCCTCCGGGACACCCCTACGAGCAGTACTTC.

This sequence joins TRBV9 and TRBJ1-3, with TRBD1 as a possible D gene (5 bases). The germline V gene has CDR1 SGDLS and CDR2 YYNGEE. V was cut by 0 bases and J by 0 bases, with 13 bases left in between. The CDR3 runs to 17 residues. CDR3 region: CASSVAGGAVSGNTIYF. CDR3 nucleotides: TGTGCCAGCAGCGTAGCGGGCGGGGCAGTCTCTGGAAACACCATATATTTT.

This clone appeared once. The chain uses TRBV11-1 and TRBJ2-2, with a tentative D call TRBD2 (6 bases). V lost 5 bases and J 3 bases, leaving 7 bases between the germline ends. This CDR3 contains 13 residues. Germline CDR1 is SGHAT and CDR2 is FQDESV (reference sequence). CDR3 residues: CASSGGYTGELFF. Written as DNA, the CDR3 is TGTGCCAGCAGCGGGGGGTACACCGGGGAGCTGTTTTTT. Combining the CDR3 with reference TRBV11-1 and TRBJ2-2 gives the whole variable domain EAEVAQSPRYKITEKSQAVAFWCDPISGHATLYWYRQILGQGPELLVQFQDESVVDDSQLPKDRFSAERLKGVDSTLKIQPAELGDSAMYLCASSGGYTGELFFGEGSRLTVL.

The rearrangement joins TRBV7-9 to TRBJ1-2, with D maybe TRBD1 (6 bases). CDR1 and CDR2 (germline): SEHNR, FQNEAQ (reference sequence). CDR3 length: 14 amino acids. V gave up 5 bases and J gave up 4 bases, with 14 bases separating them. The CDR3 is CASSKRGSGYGYTF. DNA of the CDR3: TGTGCCAGCAGCAAGAGGGGGAGCGGCTATGGCTACACCTTC.

This chain joins TRBV15 and TRBJ1-5; D not resolved. V was shortened by 1 base and J by 1 base, with 5 bases between the two germline ends. The CDR3 contains 14 residues. Germline V gives CDR1 LNHNV, CDR2 YYDKDF (reference sequence). CDR3 region: CATSRGPSNQPQHF. The CDR3 DNA reads as TGTGCCACCAGCAGAGGGCCGAGCAATCAGCCCCAGCATTTT.